These 8 T cell receptor beta chains share one sample of origin, sequenced in a study of shared clonotypes between healthy human individuals. TCRdb's copy holds only in-frame clones and misses some; the assay was immunoSEQ multiplex PCR. The sample holds around 2,000,000 clones, 85% to 95% seen once. Input material: naive CD4+ T cells sorted from blood. Subset described: CD45RA+ positively selected. These TCRs come from a man aged 18 to 30 in good health.

The chain recombines TRBV6-5 with TRBJ1-1; 7 nucleotides line up with TRBD1. Germline-derived CDR1 and CDR2 are MNHEY and SVGAGI. This CDR3 region has 15 residues. V shed 2 bases, J shed 4 bases, and the junction held 7 bases outside the gene matches. For the CDR3, the DNA is TGTGCCAGCAGTTACATTGACAGGGATGGCACTGAAGCTTTCTTT. Protein product: CASSYIDRDGTEAFF.

V usage is TRBV6-1 and J usage is TRBJ1-1; D gene uncertain. Germline lookup yields CDR1 MNHNS and CDR2 SASEGT. Trimming stripped 2 bases from V and 4 bases from J, with 11 bases between. The CDR3 is 14 amino acids. The CDR3 here is CASSEMARRTEAFF. For the CDR3, the DNA is TGTGCCAGCAGTGAAATGGCCAGGCGCACTGAAGCTTTCTTT.

The chain links TRBV10-2 to TRBJ1-4, with D unclear. From germline, CDR1 is WSHSY and CDR2 SAAADI. The CDR3 length is 13 residues. Trimming removed 8 bases from V and 7 bases from J, with 14 bases in between. As DNA, the CDR3 is TGCGCCAGCGGACCCAATATCGGTGAAAAACTGTTTTTT. It specifies CASGPNIGEKLFF.

The chain recombines TRBV7-6 with TRBJ2-7; 9 bases line up with TRBD1. The CDR3 contains 14 residues. V gave up 5 bases and J gave up 7 bases; unmatched junction bases: 9. Germline V gene data show CDR1 as SGHVS and CDR2 as FNYEAQ. The chain's CDR3 is CASSEGTGMQEQYF. The DNA of the CDR3 is TGTGCCAGCAGCGAAGGGACAGGGATGCAAGAGCAGTACTTC.

The rearrangement links TRBV28 to TRBJ1-2; D call uncertain. Germline CDR1 MDHEN, CDR2 SYDVKM. This CDR3 has 15 residues. Trimming removed 2 bases from V and 3 bases from J, with 13 bases in between. CDR3 amino acids: CASSLNGVQDYGYTF. CDR3 coding DNA: TGTGCCAGCAGTTTAAATGGGGTCCAGGACTATGGCTACACCTTC.

On this clone: Other DNA sequences within the sample encode an identical CDR3. The chain has TRBV5-1 and TRBJ2-3; a weak D match, TRBD2 (5 bases). V lost 0 bases and J lost 3, with 11 bases in between. CDR3 size: 15 residues. The V gene's germline CDR1 is SGHRS and CDR2 YFSETQ. CDR3 nucleotide sequence: TGCGCCAGCAGCTTGGCCGGAGGTTTTACAGATACGCAGTATTTT. Residues: CASSLAGGFTDTQYF. The variable domain in full, completed from reference TRBV5-1 and TRBJ2-3, reads KAGVTQTPRYLIKTRGQQVTLSCSPISGHRSVSWYQQTPGQGLQFLFEYFSETQRNKGNFPGRFSGRQFSNSRSEMNVSTLELGDSALYLCASSLAGGFTDTQYFGPGTRLTVL.

This sequence joins TRBV11-2 and TRBJ2-7; D is perhaps TRBD1 or TRBD2 (5 bases each). Germline V gene data show CDR1 as SGHAT and CDR2 as FQNNGV. The ends were cut back, 5 bases at V and 6 bases at J, with 11 bases in the middle. The CDR3 totals 12 residues. The CDR3 reads CASSTGTIEQYF. The CDR3 DNA reads TGTGCCAGCAGCACCGGGACGATCGAGCAGTACTTC.

V usage is TRBV5-1 and J usage is TRBJ2-3; 13 bases match TRBD2. The CDR3 has 16 amino acids. With 4 bases clipped from V and 6 bases from J, the junction kept 8 bases outside the gene matches. The V gene's germline CDR1 is SGHRS and CDR2 YFSETQ. CDR3 sequence (DNA): TGCGCCAGCAGCCCGCAGGGACTAGCGGGATCGGATACGCAGTATTTT. Protein product: CASSPQGLAGSDTQYF.